Each of the 14 T cell receptor beta chains below was sequenced from the same sample in a study of CD8 T cells in ankylosing spondylitis. TCRdb re-derived calls from the 5' RACE reads in MiXCR, one entry per CDR3 protein. The profile shows roughly 130,000 distinct CDR3 sequences, about 7% of them singletons. The sequencing input was blood, either unsorted or a sorted T cell fraction (not recorded which). The source of these receptors is a male donor with ankylosing spondylitis or in good health (not recorded which).

This clonotype was picked up many times. This chain uses TRBV7-2 with TRBJ2-3; 8 nucleotides match TRBD2. This CDR3 contains 14 residues. CDR1 SGHTA and CDR2 FQGNSA come from the germline V gene. The V gene end was trimmed by 2 bases and the J gene end by 6 bases; junction bases not matched to a gene: 4. The CDR3 is CASSLRQRGDTQYF. Here the CDR3 DNA reads TGTGCCAGCAGCTTACGCCAGCGGGGGGATACGCAGTATTTT.

This clonotype occurred many times. V usage is TRBV5-1 and J usage is TRBJ2-1; TRBD2 agrees at 10 bases. This CDR3 is built from 18 residues. Unmatched junction bases numbered 7, after V lost 1 base and J lost 0 bases. CDR1 and CDR2 from the germline V gene are SGHRS and YFSETQ. CDR3 coding DNA: TGCGCCAGCAGCTTGAATAGCGGGGGGCTCTACTCCTACAATGAGCAGTTCTTC. The encoded protein is CASSLNSGGLYSYNEQFF.

This clonotype showed up many times. The CDR3 DNA reads as TGTGCCACCAGAGCCTCACGGGGTATTAATGAGCAGTTCTTC. This gives the protein CATRASRGINEQFF. This chain links TRBV24-1 with TRBJ2-1, with D maybe TRBD2 (5 bases). V was shortened by 7 bases and J by 7 bases, with 16 bases between the two germline ends. Germline values: CDR1 KGHDR, CDR2 SFDVKD. This CDR3 spans 14 amino acids.

The rearrangement uses TRBV4-2 and TRBJ2-3; D unresolved. CDR1 is LGHNA, CDR2 YNFKEQ, per germline. Trimming shortened V by 4 bases and J by 5 bases, and 7 bases separated the two germline ends. The CDR3 sequence is 12 residues long. CDR3 nucleotides: TGTGCCAGCAGCCGCTCCCAAGATACGCAGTATTTT. Its translation: CASSRSQDTQYF.

Points on this clonotype: Possible read error: a much larger clone is one base away. V gene TRBV5-1 combines with J gene TRBJ1-2; 10 nucleotides agree with TRBD1. The germline gives CDR1 SGHRS, CDR2 YFSETQ. The CDR3 sequence is 14 residues long. The CDR3: CTSSRDRGSDGYTF. In DNA form, the CDR3 reads TGCACCAGCAGCCGGGACAGGGGTTCTGATGGCTACACCTTC. The full variable domain, with the rest looked up from reference TRBV5-1 and TRBJ1-2, is KAGVTQTPRYLIKTRGQQVTLSCSPISGHRSVSWYQQTPGQGLQFLFEYFSETQRNKGNFPGRFSGRQFSNSRSEMNVSTLELGDSALYLCTSSRDRGSDGYTFGSGTRLTVV.

This clonotype came up many times. The chain is built from TRBV5-4 and TRBJ2-2; 9 bases align to TRBD1. With V trimmed by 1 base and J by 6 bases, 7 bases remained unmatched. This CDR3 spans 16 amino acids. Germline V gene lookup returns CDR1 SGHNT and CDR2 YYREEE (reference sequence). CDR3 bases: TGTGCCAGCAGCTTGCCCGGACAGGGGAAGGCCGGGGAGCTGTTTTTT. It is translated as CASSLPGQGKAGELFF.

This clonotype has ten or more counts. V gene TRBV6-1 combines with J gene TRBJ2-1, with D perhaps matching TRBD2 (7 bases). Germline loops: CDR1 MNHNS, CDR2 SASEGT. Deletions cut 0 bases from V and 10 bases from J, with 13 bases between. The CDR3 totals 14 residues. The CDR3 here is CASSEAGGQREQFF. DNA for the CDR3: TGTGCCAGCAGTGAAGCGGGGGGGCAGCGGGAGCAGTTCTTC.

This clonotype is labeled as medium-sized. This chain links TRBV18 with TRBJ1-5; TRBD1 aligns across 9 bases. CDR1 and CDR2 (germline): KGHSH, LQKENI. This CDR3 region has 15 residues. After removal of 2 bases from V and 2 bases from J, the junction contained 1 base not matched to a gene. Written as DNA, the CDR3 is TGTGCCAGCTCACCAGACAGGGGGGGCAATCAGCCCCAGCATTTT. It specifies CASSPDRGGNQPQHF.

This clonotype appeared many times. The chain is built from TRBV14 and TRBJ2-7, with D possibly TRBD1 on 5 matching bases. Per germline, CDR1 SGHDN and CDR2 FVKESK. Trimming cost V 1 base and J 3 bases, with 7 bases left between them. The CDR3 runs 13 residues. CDR3 coding DNA: TGTGCCAGCAGCCAAGGGACACGCTACGAGCAGTACTTC. Protein: CASSQGTRYEQYF.

This clonotype was seen at least ten times. The chain couples TRBV20-1 to TRBJ2-7; D assignment may be TRBD1 or TRBD2 (5 bases each). CDR3 size: 15 residues. Germline loops: CDR1 DFQATT, CDR2 SNEGSKA (reference sequence). V shed 2 bases and J shed 0 bases, with 14 bases lying between them. CDR3 sequence reads: CSARWSWDGSYEQYF. The DNA for the CDR3 is TGCAGTGCTAGATGGTCCTGGGACGGCTCCTACGAGCAGTACTTC.

At least ten counts were recorded for this clonotype. The chain carries TRBV5-1 and TRBJ2-7; unclear D gene. The CDR3 extends over 12 amino acids. V was shortened by 7 bases and J by 4 bases, with 12 bases between the two germline ends. Per germline, CDR1 SGHRS and CDR2 YFSETQ. Written as DNA, the CDR3 is TGCGCCAGCCTTGGGGAAGGTTACGAGCAGTACTTC. Its translation is CASLGEGYEQYF.

This clonotype was detected many times. CDR3: CATGGAGGPSPLHF. The CDR3 DNA follows: TGTGCCACAGGCGGGGCAGGGGGCCCTTCACCCCTCCACTTT. The chain is built from TRBV3-1 and TRBJ1-6; TRBD1 matches at 8 bases. Germline lookup yields CDR1 LGHDT and CDR2 YNNKEL (reference sequence). This CDR3 comprises 14 residues. Losses at the gene ends were 10 bases for V and 9 bases for J; bases not matched to a gene: 11.

Ten or more counts support this clonotype. At one boundary the junction diverges from the germline segment, which might be a read error. CDR3 amino acids: CASSPDRVTGELFF. The DNA for the CDR3 is TGTGCTAGCAGCCCGGACAGGGTCACCGGGGAGCTGTTTTTT. The V gene is TRBV7-7, the J gene TRBJ2-2; 8 nucleotides align to TRBD1. CDR3 length: 14 amino acids. Germline lookup yields CDR1 SSHAT and CDR2 FNYEAQ (reference sequence).

The table lists this clonotype with a few counts. The chain couples TRBV5-1 to TRBJ2-4; perhaps D is TRBD1 or TRBD2 (5 bases each). In germline, CDR1 is SGHRS, CDR2 YFSETQ. Deletions cut 4 bases from V and 8 bases from J, with 16 bases between. The CDR3 sequence is 14 residues long. CDR3 loop: CASSPGPPRDIQYF. In DNA, the CDR3 is TGCGCCAGCAGCCCGGGACCTCCCAGGGACATTCAGTACTTC.